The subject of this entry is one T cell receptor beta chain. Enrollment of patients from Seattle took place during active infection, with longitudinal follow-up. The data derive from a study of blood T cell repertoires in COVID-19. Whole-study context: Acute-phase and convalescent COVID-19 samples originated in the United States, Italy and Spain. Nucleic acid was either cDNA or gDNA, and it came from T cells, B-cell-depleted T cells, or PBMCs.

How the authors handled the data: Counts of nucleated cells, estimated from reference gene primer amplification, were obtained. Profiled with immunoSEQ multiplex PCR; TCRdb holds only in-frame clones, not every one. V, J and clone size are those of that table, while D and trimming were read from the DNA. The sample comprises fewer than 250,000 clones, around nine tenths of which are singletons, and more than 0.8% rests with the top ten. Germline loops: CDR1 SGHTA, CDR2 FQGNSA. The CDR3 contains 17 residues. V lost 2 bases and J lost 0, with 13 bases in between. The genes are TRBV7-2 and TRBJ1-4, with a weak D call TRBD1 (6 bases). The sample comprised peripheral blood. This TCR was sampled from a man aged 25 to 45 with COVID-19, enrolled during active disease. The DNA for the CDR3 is TGTGCCAGCAGCTTAACCCCCTGGACAGCAACTAATGAAAAACTGTTTTTT. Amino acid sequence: CASSLTPWTATNEKLFF.